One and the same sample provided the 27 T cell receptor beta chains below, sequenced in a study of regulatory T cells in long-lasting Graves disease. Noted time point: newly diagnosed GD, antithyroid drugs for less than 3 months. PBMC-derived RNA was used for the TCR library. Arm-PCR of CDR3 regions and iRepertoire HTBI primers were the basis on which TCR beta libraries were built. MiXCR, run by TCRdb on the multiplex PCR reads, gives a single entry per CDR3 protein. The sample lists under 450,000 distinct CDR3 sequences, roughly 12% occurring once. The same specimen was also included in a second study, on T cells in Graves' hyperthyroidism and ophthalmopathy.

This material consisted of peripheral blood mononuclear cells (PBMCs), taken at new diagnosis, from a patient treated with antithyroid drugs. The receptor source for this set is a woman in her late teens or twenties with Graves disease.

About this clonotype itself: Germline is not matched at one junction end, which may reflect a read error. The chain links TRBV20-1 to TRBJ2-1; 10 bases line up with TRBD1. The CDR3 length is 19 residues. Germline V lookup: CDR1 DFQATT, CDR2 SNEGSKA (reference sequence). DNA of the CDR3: TGCAGTGCTAGAAAAACCCTGGGGGGACAGGGGACCTCTTACAATGAACAGTTCTTC. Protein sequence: CSARKTLGGQGTSYNEQFF.

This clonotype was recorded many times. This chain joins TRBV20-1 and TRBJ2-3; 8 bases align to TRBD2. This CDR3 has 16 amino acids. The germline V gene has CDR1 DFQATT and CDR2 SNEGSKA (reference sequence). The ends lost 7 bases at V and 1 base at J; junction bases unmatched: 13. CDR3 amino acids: CSGETSDASRTDTQYF. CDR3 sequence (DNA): TGCAGTGGGGAGACTAGCGATGCCTCTCGCACAGATACGCAGTATTTT.

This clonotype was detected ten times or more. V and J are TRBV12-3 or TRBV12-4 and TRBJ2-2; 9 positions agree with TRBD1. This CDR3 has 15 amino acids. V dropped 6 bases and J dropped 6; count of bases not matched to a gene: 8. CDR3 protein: CASSQNRGRPGELFF. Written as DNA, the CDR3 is TGTGCCAGCAGCCAAAACAGGGGGCGACCCGGGGAGCTGTTTTTT.

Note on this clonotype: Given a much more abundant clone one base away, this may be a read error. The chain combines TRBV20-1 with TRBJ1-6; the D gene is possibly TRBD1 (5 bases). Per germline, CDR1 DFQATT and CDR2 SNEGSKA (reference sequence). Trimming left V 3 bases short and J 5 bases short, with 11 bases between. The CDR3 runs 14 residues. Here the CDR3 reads CSARRQMDNSPLHF. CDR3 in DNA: TGCAGTGCTAGGCGACAGATGGATAATTCACCCCTCCACTTT.

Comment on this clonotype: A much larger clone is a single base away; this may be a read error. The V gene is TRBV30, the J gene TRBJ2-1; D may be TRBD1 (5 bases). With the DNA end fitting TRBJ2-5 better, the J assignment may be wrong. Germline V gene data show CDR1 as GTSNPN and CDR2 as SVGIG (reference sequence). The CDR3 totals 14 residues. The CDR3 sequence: CAWSTGHLQETQYF. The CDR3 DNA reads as TGTGCCTGGAGTACCGGACACCTCCAAGAGACCCAGTACTTC.

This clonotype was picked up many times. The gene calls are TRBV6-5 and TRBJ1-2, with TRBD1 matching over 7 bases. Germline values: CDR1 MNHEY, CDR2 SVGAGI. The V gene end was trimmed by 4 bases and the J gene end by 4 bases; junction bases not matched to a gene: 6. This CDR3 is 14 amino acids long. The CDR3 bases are TGTGCCAGCAGTTCCTTGAGACAGGGCTATGGCTACACCTTC. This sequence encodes CASSSLRQGYGYTF.

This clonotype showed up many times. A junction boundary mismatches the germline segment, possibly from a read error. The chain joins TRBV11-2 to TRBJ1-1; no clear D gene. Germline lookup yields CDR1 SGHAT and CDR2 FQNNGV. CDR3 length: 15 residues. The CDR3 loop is CASSLVRVGNTEAFF. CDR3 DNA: TGTGCCAGCAGTTTAGTCCGGGTGGGGAACACTGAAGCTTTCTTT.

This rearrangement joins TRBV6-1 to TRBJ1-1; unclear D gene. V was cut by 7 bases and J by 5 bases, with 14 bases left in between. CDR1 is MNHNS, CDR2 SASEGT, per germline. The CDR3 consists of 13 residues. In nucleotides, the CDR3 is TGTGCCAGCACCGAGACGATCGGGACTGAAGCTTTCTTT. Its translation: CASTETIGTEAFF.

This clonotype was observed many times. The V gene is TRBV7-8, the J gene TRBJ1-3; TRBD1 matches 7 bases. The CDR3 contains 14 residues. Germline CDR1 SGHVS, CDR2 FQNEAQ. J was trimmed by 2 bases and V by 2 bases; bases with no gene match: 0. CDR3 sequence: CASSLRGPGNTIYF. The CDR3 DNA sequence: TGTGCCAGCAGCTTAAGGGGGCCTGGAAACACCATATATTTT.

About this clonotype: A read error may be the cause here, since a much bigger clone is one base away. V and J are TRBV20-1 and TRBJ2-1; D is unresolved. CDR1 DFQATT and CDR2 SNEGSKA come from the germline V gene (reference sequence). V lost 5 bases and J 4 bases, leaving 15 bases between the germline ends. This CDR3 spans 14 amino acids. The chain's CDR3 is CSAAPHSRYNEQFF. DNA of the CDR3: TGCAGTGCTGCCCCTCACAGTAGATACAATGAGCAGTTCTTC.

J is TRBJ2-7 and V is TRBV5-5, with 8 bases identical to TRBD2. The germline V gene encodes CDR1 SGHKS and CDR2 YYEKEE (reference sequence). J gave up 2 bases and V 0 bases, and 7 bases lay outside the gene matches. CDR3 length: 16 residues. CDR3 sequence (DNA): TGTGCCAGCAGCTTGGCACGGCTAGCGGGTGCCTACGAGCAGTACTTC. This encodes CASSLARLAGAYEQYF.

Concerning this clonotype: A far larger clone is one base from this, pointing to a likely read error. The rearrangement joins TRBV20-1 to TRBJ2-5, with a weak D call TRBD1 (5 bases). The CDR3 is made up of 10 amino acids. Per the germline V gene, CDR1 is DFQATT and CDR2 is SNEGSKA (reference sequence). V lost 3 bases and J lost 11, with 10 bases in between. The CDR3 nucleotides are TGCAGTGCTAGGGACAATGAGCAGTACTTC. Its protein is CSARDNEQYF.

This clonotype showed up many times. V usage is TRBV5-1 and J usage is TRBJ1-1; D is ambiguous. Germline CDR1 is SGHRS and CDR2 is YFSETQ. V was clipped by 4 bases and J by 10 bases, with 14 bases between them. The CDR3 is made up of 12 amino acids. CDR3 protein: CASSPDGKGAFF. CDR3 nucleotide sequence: TGCGCCAGCAGCCCGGACGGAAAAGGAGCTTTCTTT.

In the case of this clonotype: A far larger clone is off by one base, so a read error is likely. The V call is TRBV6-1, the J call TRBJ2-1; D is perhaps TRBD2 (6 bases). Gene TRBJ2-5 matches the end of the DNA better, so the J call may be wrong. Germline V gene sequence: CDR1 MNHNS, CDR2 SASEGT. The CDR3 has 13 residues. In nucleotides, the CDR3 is TGTGCCAGCAGTGAGGGCGGGACCGAGACCCAGTACTTC. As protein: CASSEGGTETQYF.

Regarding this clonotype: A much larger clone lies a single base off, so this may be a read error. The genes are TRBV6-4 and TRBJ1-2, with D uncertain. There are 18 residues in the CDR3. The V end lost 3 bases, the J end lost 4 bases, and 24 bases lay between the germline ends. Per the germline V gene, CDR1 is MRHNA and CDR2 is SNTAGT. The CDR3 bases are TGTGCCAGCAGTGAACGACCCCGTGTAGGGTCGACGATCTATGGCTACACCTTC. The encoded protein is CASSERPRVGSTIYGYTF.

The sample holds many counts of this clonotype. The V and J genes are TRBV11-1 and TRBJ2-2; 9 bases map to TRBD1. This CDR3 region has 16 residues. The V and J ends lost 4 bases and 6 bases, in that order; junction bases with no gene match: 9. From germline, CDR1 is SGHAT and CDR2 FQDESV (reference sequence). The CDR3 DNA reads TGTGCCAGCAGCTCGGGACAGGGCCACAGGGCCGGGGAGCTGTTTTTT. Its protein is CASSSGQGHRAGELFF. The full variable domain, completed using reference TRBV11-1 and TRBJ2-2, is EAEVAQSPRYKITEKSQAVAFWCDPISGHATLYWYRQILGQGPELLVQFQDESVVDDSQLPKDRFSAERLKGVDSTLKIQPAELGDSAMYLCASSSGQGHRAGELFFGEGSRLTVL.

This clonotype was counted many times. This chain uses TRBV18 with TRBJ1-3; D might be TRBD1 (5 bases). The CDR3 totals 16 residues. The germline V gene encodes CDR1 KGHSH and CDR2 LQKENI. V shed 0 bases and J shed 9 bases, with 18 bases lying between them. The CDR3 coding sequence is TGTGCCAGCTCACCACCAAGGAAAGGGGCTGCCGGCACCATATATTTT. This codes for CASSPPRKGAAGTIYF.

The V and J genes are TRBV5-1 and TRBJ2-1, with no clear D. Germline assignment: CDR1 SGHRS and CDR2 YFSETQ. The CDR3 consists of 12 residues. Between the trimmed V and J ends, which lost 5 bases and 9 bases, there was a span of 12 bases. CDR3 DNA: TGCGCCAGCAGGATTGGGAACGGTGAGCAGTTCTTC. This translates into CASRIGNGEQFF.

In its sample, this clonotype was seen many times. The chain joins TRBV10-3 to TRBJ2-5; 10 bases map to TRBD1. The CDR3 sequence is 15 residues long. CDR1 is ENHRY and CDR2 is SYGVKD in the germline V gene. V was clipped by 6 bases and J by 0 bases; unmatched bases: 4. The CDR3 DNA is TGTGCCATCAGGGGGACAGGGGAACACCAAGAGACCCAGTACTTC. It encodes CAIRGTGEHQETQYF.

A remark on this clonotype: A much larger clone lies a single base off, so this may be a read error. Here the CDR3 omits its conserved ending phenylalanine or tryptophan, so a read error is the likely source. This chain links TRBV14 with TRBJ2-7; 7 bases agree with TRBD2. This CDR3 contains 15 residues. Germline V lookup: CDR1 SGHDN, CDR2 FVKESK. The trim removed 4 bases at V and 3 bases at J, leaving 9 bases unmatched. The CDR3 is CASSLIGLADYEQYL. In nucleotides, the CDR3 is TGTGCCAGCAGCCTCATAGGGCTAGCGGACTACGAGCAGTACCTC.

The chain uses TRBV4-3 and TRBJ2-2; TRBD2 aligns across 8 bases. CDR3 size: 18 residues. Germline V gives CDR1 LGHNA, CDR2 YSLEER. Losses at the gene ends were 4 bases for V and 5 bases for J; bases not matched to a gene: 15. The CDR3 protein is CASSPGWWVAGSTGELFF. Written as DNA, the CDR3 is TGCGCCAGCAGCCCAGGATGGTGGGTAGCGGGGTCTACCGGGGAGCTGTTTTTT.

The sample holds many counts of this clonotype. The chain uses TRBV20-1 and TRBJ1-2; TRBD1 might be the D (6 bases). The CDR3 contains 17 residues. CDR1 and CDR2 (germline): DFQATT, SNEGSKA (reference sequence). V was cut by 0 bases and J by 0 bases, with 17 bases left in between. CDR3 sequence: CSARDAWTEEANYGYTF. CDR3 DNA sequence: TGCAGTGCTAGAGACGCCTGGACAGAGGAAGCTAACTATGGCTACACCTTC.

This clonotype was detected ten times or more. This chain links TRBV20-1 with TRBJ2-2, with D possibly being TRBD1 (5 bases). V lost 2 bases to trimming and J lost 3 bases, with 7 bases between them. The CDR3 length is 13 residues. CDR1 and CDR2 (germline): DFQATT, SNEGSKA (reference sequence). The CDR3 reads CSARQGHTGELFF. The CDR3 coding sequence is TGCAGTGCTAGACAGGGTCACACCGGGGAGCTGTTTTTT.

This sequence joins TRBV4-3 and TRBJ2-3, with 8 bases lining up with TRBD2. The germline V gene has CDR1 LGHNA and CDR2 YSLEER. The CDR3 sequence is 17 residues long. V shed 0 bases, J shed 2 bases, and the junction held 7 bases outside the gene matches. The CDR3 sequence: CASSQEAAGGATDTQYF. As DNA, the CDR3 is TGCGCCAGCAGCCAAGAGGCGGCGGGGGGAGCCACAGATACGCAGTATTTT.

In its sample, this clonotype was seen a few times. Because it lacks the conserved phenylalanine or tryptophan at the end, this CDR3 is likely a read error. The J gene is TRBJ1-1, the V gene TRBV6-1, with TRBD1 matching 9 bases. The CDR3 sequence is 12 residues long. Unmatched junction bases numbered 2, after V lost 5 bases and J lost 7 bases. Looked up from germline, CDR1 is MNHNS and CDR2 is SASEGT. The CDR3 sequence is CASSRQGGEAFL. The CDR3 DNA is TGTGCCAGCAGTCGACAGGGGGGTGAAGCTTTCCTT.

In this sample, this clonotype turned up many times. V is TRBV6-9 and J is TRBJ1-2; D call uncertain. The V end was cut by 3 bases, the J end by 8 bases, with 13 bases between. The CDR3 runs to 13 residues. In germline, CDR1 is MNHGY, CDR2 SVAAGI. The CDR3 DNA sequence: TGTGCCAGCAGTTACATAAGAGGATACGGCTACACCTTC. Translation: CASSYIRGYGYTF.

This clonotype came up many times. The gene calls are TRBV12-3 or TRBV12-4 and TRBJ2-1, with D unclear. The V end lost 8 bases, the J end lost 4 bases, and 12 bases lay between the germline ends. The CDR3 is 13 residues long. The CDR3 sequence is CASSWQVYNEQFF. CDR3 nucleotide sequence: TGTGCCAGCTCGTGGCAGGTTTACAATGAGCAGTTCTTC.